This TCR beta chain was sequenced for a study of molecular identifiers for immune sequencing clone quantification. Study results and limitations: The study found clones above 20 RNA copies held over 99% of effector molecules and under 1% in naive cells.

Methods described previously were used for bulk TCR libraries, and listed TCR primers were applied. TCRdb redid the calling of the PCR reads with MiXCR, one entry per CDR3 protein. The top ten hold approximately 0.84% of the sample, which has more than 250,000 distinct CDR3 sequences, over 20% seen once. As for this clonotype: Antigen unknown.

Germline V CDR1 and CDR2: SGHTA, FQGNSA. The CDR3 runs to 16 residues. Trimming removed 1 base from V and 2 bases from J, with 13 bases in between. The TCR originated in a human donor in good health. Some libraries in this study had Jurkat cell RNA spiked in. Sample: naive CD8+ T cells from blood, with Jurkat cell RNA spiked in. Sample subset: FACS-sorted CD8+CD4-CCR7+CD45RA+ naive T cells. The genes are TRBV7-2 and TRBJ2-3, with TRBD2 as a possible D gene (6 bases). The DNA of the CDR3 is TGTGCCAGCAGCTTAGGGGTTAGCGGAAACACAGATACGCAGTATTTT. Protein sequence: CASSLGVSGNTDTQYF.